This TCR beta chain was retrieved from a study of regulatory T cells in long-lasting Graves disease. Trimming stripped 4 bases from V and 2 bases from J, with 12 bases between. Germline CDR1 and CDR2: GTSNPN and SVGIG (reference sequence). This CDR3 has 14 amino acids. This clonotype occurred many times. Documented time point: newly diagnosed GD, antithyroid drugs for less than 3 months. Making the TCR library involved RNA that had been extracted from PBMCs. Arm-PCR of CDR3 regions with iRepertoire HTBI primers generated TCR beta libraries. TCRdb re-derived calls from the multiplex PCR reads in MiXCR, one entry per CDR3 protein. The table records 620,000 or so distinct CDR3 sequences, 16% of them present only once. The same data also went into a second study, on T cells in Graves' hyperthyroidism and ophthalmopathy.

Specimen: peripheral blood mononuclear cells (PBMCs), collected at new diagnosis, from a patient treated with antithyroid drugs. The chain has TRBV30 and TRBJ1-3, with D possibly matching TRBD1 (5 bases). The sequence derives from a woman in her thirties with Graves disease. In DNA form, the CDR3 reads TGTGCCTGGACCCTCGACAGAACTGGAAACACCATATATTTT. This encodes CAWTLDRTGNTIYF.